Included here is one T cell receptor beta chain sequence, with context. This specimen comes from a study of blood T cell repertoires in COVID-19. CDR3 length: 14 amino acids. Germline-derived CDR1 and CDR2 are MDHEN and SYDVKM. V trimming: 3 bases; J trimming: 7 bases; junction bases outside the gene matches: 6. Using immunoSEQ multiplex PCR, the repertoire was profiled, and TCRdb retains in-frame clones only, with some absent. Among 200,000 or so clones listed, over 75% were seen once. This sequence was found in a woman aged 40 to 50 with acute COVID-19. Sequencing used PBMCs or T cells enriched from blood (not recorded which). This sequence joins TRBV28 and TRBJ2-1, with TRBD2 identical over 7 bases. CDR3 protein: CASSFAGEKNEQFF. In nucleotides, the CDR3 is TGTGCCAGCAGTTTTGCGGGAGAGAAAAATGAGCAGTTCTTC.